The TCR beta chain described here comes from a study of Graves' ophthalmopathy and Graves' hyperthyroidism. Study at large: Sampling took place at initial diagnosis, with peripheral blood obtained before any treatment. Study-wide results and caveats: Most expanded clonotypes in thyroid above 0.001 frequency also showed up in blood.

V lost 3 bases and J 3 bases, leaving 3 bases between the germline ends. This CDR3 is built from 10 residues. Germline V CDR1 and CDR2: DFQATT, SNEGSKA (reference sequence). This clonotype was counted ten times or more. Its antigen is currently unknown. RNA transcripts yielded amplified TCR beta CDR3 regions. The workflow started with a first-round RT-PCR run with HTBI primers and then moved on to a second-round multiplex PCR. TCRdb passed the multiplex PCR reads through MiXCR, listing each CDR3 protein once. The sample contains almost 750,000 distinct CDR3 sequences, roughly 41% of which appear only once.

Source material: peripheral blood. The sequence derives from an adult man with Graves' ophthalmopathy. The chain recombines TRBV20-1 with TRBJ2-7; no clear D. The CDR3 DNA reads TGCAGTGCTAGTAACTACGAGCAGTACTTC. Translating it yields CSASNYEQYF.